This entry lists 21 T cell receptor beta chains sequenced from one sample in a study of T cells in Graves' hyperthyroidism and ophthalmopathy. RNA transcripts were the template for amplifying TCR beta CDR3 regions. First-round RT-PCR targeting the TCR CDR3 was performed with the HTBI primer set. TCRdb used MiXCR to reprocess the multiplex PCR reads, holding one entry per CDR3 protein. The data show more than 350,000 distinct CDR3 sequences, about 15% seen once. The source material was blood. The source of these receptors is a woman aged 25 to 45 with Graves' ophthalmopathy.

This clonotype was detected many times. This chain connects TRBV11-2 to TRBJ1-3; the D gene is possibly TRBD1 (6 bases). The CDR3 contains 15 residues. Germline CDR1 SGHAT, CDR2 FQNNGV. Trimming took off 6 bases at V and 1 base at J, with 13 bases between the two ends. The CDR3 region is CASSLAGESGNTIYF. The CDR3 DNA is TGTGCCAGCAGTCTAGCAGGGGAATCTGGAAACACCATATATTTT.

This clonotype was seen many times. The chain uses TRBV19 and TRBJ1-1; D remains ambiguous. Germline CDR1 LNHDA, CDR2 SQIVND (reference sequence). V lost 6 bases and J 4 bases, leaving 18 bases between the germline ends. The CDR3 is 15 amino acids. CDR3 in DNA: TGTGCCAGTAGCGAACAGTTAATGACGAGCACTGAAGCTTTCTTT. It translates to CASSEQLMTSTEAFF.

This clonotype came up many times. The gene calls are TRBV28 and TRBJ1-5; 7 bases match TRBD1. V shed 7 bases, J shed 4 bases, and the junction held 10 bases outside the gene matches. The CDR3 is 15 residues long. Germline V gene lookup returns CDR1 MDHEN and CDR2 SYDVKM. DNA for the CDR3: TGTGCCAGCACGACCCGACAGGGCGGGAATCAGCCCCAGCATTTT. It encodes CASTTRQGGNQPQHF.

This clonotype was seen repeatedly, ten times or more. The chain uses TRBV5-8 and TRBJ2-3; 11 positions agree with TRBD1. Germline CDR1 and CDR2: SGHTS and YDEGEE. This CDR3 spans 16 amino acids. Trimming cost V 4 bases and J 5 bases; bases outside gene matches: 9. The CDR3 loop reads CASSRTGTGGGDTQYF. The DNA for the CDR3 is TGTGCCAGCAGCCGAACCGGGACAGGGGGAGGAGATACGCAGTATTTT.

This clonotype was seen at least ten times. The rearrangement uses TRBV28 and TRBJ2-7; D ambiguous. This CDR3 contains 16 residues. V was pared by 1 base and J by 7 bases, with 20 bases between. The germline V gene encodes CDR1 MDHEN and CDR2 SYDVKM. CDR3 in amino acids: CASSLSRTQRPWEQYF. The DNA of the CDR3 is TGTGCCAGCAGTTTATCCCGGACGCAGAGACCGTGGGAGCAGTACTTC.

This clonotype was recorded at least ten times. The chain joins TRBV20-1 to TRBJ2-3, with D possibly matching TRBD1 (5 bases). V lost 6 bases and J lost 0, with 10 bases in between. Germline V gene lookup returns CDR1 DFQATT and CDR2 SNEGSKA (reference sequence). The CDR3 covers 13 residues. This CDR3 is CSALAGSTDTQYF. The CDR3 coding sequence is TGCAGTGCCCTTGCAGGGAGCACAGATACGCAGTATTTT.

This clonotype was recorded at least ten times. The gene calls are TRBV12-3 or TRBV12-4 and TRBJ2-1, with D perhaps matching TRBD1 (5 bases). V was clipped by 8 bases and J by 0 bases, with 11 bases between them. The CDR3 runs 14 residues. Here the CDR3 reads CASLQGYSYNEQFF. In DNA, the CDR3 is TGTGCCAGCCTTCAGGGTTACTCCTACAATGAGCAGTTCTTC.

Of note for this clonotype: The germline gene is not matched at one end of the junction; a read error may be the cause. The chain is built from TRBV7-2 and TRBJ1-1; unclear D gene. Germline values: CDR1 SGHTA, CDR2 FQGNSA. This CDR3 is 16 amino acids long. CDR3 sequence reads: CASSKDVPLGGTKAFF. CDR3 DNA: TGTGCCAGCAGCAAGGATGTCCCACTTGGCGGCACTAAAGCTTTCTTT.

The genes are TRBV12-3 or TRBV12-4 and TRBJ2-6; TRBD2 might be the D (5 bases). The CDR3 runs to 14 residues. The germline V and J ends were trimmed by 5 bases and 4 bases, with 9 bases remaining between them. The CDR3 region is CASSRSGGANVLTF. CDR3 nucleotides: TGTGCCAGCAGTCGGTCGGGGGGGGCCAACGTCCTGACTTTC.

In this sample, this clonotype turned up many times. The chain has TRBV30 and TRBJ1-1; no clear D. Germline-derived CDR1 and CDR2 are GTSNPN and SVGIG (reference sequence). The CDR3 is 10 amino acids. Trimming shortened V by 7 bases and J by 10 bases, and 13 bases separated the two germline ends. CDR3 loop: CASLGWGAFF. For the CDR3, the DNA is TGTGCCTCGCTGGGTTGGGGAGCTTTCTTT.

This clonotype was seen many times. The chain links TRBV5-5 to TRBJ2-3; possible D gene TRBD1, 7 bases. Germline CDR1 is SGHKS and CDR2 is YYEKEE (reference sequence). The V end lost 2 bases, the J end lost 5 bases, and 18 bases lay between the germline ends. The CDR3 has 16 residues. The CDR3 coding sequence is TGTGCCAGCAGCTTAACGGGAGACCCAGGGGGAGATACGCAGTATTTT. Translating it yields CASSLTGDPGGDTQYF.

CDR3 region: CATVGRAEGYTF. DNA of the CDR3: TGTGCCACGGTGGGGAGGGCCGAAGGCTACACCTTC. This rearrangement joins TRBV2 to TRBJ1-2; D not resolved. The CDR3 has 12 residues. Trimming took off 10 bases at V and 8 bases at J, with 17 bases between the two ends. Germline CDR1 reads SNHLY; CDR2 reads FYNNEI.

This clonotype was seen many times. The V gene is TRBV27, the J gene TRBJ1-1; tentatively, D is TRBD1 (6 bases). Trimming shortened V by 6 bases and J by 6 bases, and 8 bases separated the two germline ends. Germline CDR1 is MNHEY and CDR2 is SMNVEV (reference sequence). The CDR3 consists of 11 residues. The CDR3, as DNA: TGTGCCAGCAGCAAGGGGGCTGAAGCTTTCTTT. This sequence encodes CASSKGAEAFF.

This clonotype came up many times. The chain carries TRBV11-2 and TRBJ2-4; 7 positions agree with TRBD2. CDR3 length equals 12 residues. CDR1 is SGHAT, CDR2 FQNNGV, per germline. V shed 4 bases, J shed 8 bases, and the junction held 2 bases outside the gene matches. CDR3: CASSWGGDIQYF. In nucleotides, the CDR3 is TGTGCCAGCAGCTGGGGGGGGGACATTCAGTACTTC.

This clonotype was seen many times. The chain couples TRBV5-1 to TRBJ1-2, with a weak D call TRBD1 (5 bases). V was pared by 4 bases and J by 6 bases, with 16 bases between. This CDR3 region has 14 residues. The V gene's germline CDR1 is SGHRS and CDR2 YFSETQ. The CDR3 DNA reads as TGCGCCAGCAGCCCTAATTTAGACAGAAATGGCTACACCTTC. Its protein is CASSPNLDRNGYTF.

A word on this clonotype: Possible read error: a much larger clone is one base away. The chain carries TRBV18 and TRBJ1-2; the D is unclear. The CDR3 sequence is 13 residues long. The V gene's germline CDR1 is KGHSH and CDR2 LQKENI. The CDR3 region has the DNA TGTGCCAGCTCACCTTCTGCCGACAATGGCTACGCCTTC. Amino acids: CASSPSADNGYAF.

This clonotype appeared a few times. V is TRBV19 and J is TRBJ1-1; maybe TRBD1 (5 bases). This CDR3 has 15 residues. Per the germline V gene, CDR1 is LNHDA and CDR2 is SQIVND (reference sequence). V lost 6 bases and J 3 bases, leaving 17 bases between the germline ends. CDR3 sequence: CASSLEGHADTEAFF. Here the CDR3 DNA reads TGTGCCAGTAGCTTGGAGGGGCACGCGGACACTGAAGCTTTCTTT.

The chain couples TRBV28 to TRBJ2-3; 7 nucleotides align to TRBD1. The V segment lost 8 bases and the J segment 10 bases; nucleotides outside the gene matches: 6. The CDR3 covers 11 residues. Germline V gives CDR1 MDHEN, CDR2 SYDVKM. The CDR3 spells CASDKQGPQYF. The CDR3 bases are TGTGCCAGCGATAAACAGGGGCCGCAGTATTTT. Drawing the rest from reference TRBV28 and TRBJ2-3, the complete variable domain is DVKVTQSSRYLVKRTGEKVFLECVQDMDHENMFWYRQDPGLGLRLIYFSYDVKMKEKGDIPEGYSVSREKKERFSLILESASTNQTSMYLCASDKQGPQYFGPGTRLTVL.

In its sample, this clonotype was seen many times. The V and J genes are TRBV28 and TRBJ1-5; 7 bases map to TRBD1. The CDR3 is made up of 17 amino acids. Trimming took 6 bases from V and 0 from J; bases not matched to a gene: 11. Germline assignment: CDR1 MDHEN and CDR2 SYDVKM. The CDR3 sequence is CASSYRGGTDSNQPQHF. In DNA, the CDR3 is TGTGCCAGCAGCTACAGGGGCGGCACGGATAGCAATCAGCCCCAGCATTTT.

The table lists this clonotype with a few counts. The rearrangement joins TRBV4-1 to TRBJ1-5; D is undetermined. The germline CDR1 and CDR2 sequences are MGHRA and YSYEKL. Trimming cost V 1 base and J 0 bases, with 10 bases left between them. The CDR3 has 16 residues. The CDR3 here is CASSQGQDYSNQPQHF. As DNA, the CDR3 is TGCGCCAGCAGCCAAGGGCAGGACTATAGCAATCAGCCCCAGCATTTT.

The chain has TRBV6-6 and TRBJ1-5, with D hard to call. This CDR3 has 13 residues. The V gene's germline CDR1 is MNHNY and CDR2 SVGAGI (reference sequence). The germline V and J ends were trimmed by 0 bases and 7 bases, with 7 bases remaining between them. Here the CDR3 DNA reads TGTGCCAGCAGTTACTCGAAAGGGCAGCCCCAGCATTTT. Translation gives CASSYSKGQPQHF.